What follows describes a single T cell receptor (beta chain). The data are from a study of blood T cell repertoires in COVID-19. Overall study: The United States, Italy and Spain were the sources of the acute and convalescent COVID-19 samples. PBMCs, B-cell-depleted T cells, or T cells were the source of the cDNA or gDNA that made up the material.

Methods used by the authors: Amplification of reference gene primers was used by the study to estimate nucleated cell counts. Repertoires were generated with immunoSEQ multiplex PCR, while TCRdb's copy carries only in-frame clones and drops some. V, J and clone size reflect that table, while D and trimming were determined from the DNA. Of about 230,000 clones detected, roughly 82% appear once; the ten largest clones hold approximately 2.3%. In germline, CDR1 is KGHSH, CDR2 LQKENI. V gave up 0 bases and J gave up 7 bases, with 10 bases separating them. The CDR3 has 14 residues. This chain joins TRBV18 and TRBJ2-4; possibly TRBD2 for D (6 bases). This TCR came from a man in his forties or fifties who had recovered from COVID-19. Sequenced sample: peripheral blood. Written as DNA, the CDR3 is TGTGCCAGCTCACCACCAAGCGGGCAGAACATTCAGTACTTC. It yields the protein CASSPPSGQNIQYF.